This T cell receptor (beta chain) originates from a study of control samples from healthy donors and cancer patients. There are 13 residues in the CDR3. Trimming left V 0 bases short and J 7 bases short, with 10 bases between. Germline values: CDR1 SEHNR, CDR2 FQNEAQ (reference sequence). Profiled with immunoSEQ multiplex PCR; TCRdb holds only in-frame clones, not every one. The sample records 120,000 or so clones, 93% being singletons. This clone was counted once. This TCR was sampled from a man over 45 with head and neck cancer. The sequenced sample was PBMCs. The V and J genes are TRBV7-9 and TRBJ2-7; the D gene is possibly TRBD1 (6 bases). The CDR3 DNA sequence: TGTGCCAGCAGCTTAGCGCTAAGGGGGGAGCAGTACTTC. Translation gives CASSLALRGEQYF.